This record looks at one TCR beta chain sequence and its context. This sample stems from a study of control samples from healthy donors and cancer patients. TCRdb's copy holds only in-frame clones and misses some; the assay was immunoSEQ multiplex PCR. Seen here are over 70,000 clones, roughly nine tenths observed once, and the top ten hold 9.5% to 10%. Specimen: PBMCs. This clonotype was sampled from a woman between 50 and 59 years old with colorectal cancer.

CDR3 in amino acids: CASSPNRGVEAFF. The CDR3 nucleotides read TGTGCCAGCTCACCGAACCGGGGGGTTGAAGCTTTCTTT. The V gene is TRBV18, the J gene TRBJ1-1; tentatively, D is TRBD1 (5 bases). V lost 3 bases and J lost 7, with 12 bases in between. Germline V lookup: CDR1 KGHSH, CDR2 LQKENI. The CDR3 extends over 13 amino acids. Based on the CDR3 plus reference TRBV18 and TRBJ1-1, the full variable domain is NAGVMQNPRHLVRRRGQEARLRCSPMKGHSHVYWYRQLPEEGLKFMVYLQKENIIDESGMPKERFSAEFPKEGPSILRIQQVVRGDSAAYFCASSPNRGVEAFFGQGTRLTVV.